The 8 T cell receptor beta chains presented below share a single source sample, sequenced in a study of tumor and adjacent non-tumor tissue in lung cancer. A modified ARM-PCR protocol with three rounds of nested PCR amplified TCRbeta. MiXCR, run by TCRdb on the multiplex PCR reads, gives a single entry per CDR3 protein. The repertoire holds 40,000 to 55,000 distinct CDR3 sequences, with about 70% as singletons. This sample's RNA came from whole unsorted tissue. This non-tumor lung sample came from over 3 cm beyond the tumor edge. The sample consisted of distant non-tumor lung tissue. Receptor source: a woman aged 60-75 years with non-small cell lung cancer.

On this clonotype itself: Compared with germline, one end of the junction differs, possibly owing to a read error. The rearrangement uses TRBV4-3 and TRBJ2-5, with D unresolved. Looked up from germline, CDR1 is LGHNA and CDR2 is YSLEER. This CDR3 contains 15 residues. The CDR3 DNA reads as TGCGCCAGCAGCCAAGGGCTAGTGGGATCGGAGACCCAGTGCTTC. It translates to CASSQGLVGSETQCF.

With respect to this clonotype: The junction shows a germline mismatch at one end, possibly a read error. The chain employs TRBV12-3 or TRBV12-4 and TRBJ2-3; 8 bases align to TRBD1. This CDR3 has 16 amino acids. Here the CDR3 reads CASSSTGTGATDTQCF. DNA for the CDR3: TGTGCCAGCAGTTCAACCGGGACAGGTGCGACAGATACGCAGTGTTTC.

The CDR3 DNA follows: TGTGCCAGGAGGGGTAGAGGGGGCTGGAGCACTGAAGCTTTCTTT. Translating gives CARRGRGGWSTEAFF. The J gene is TRBJ1-1, the V gene TRBV6-5, with TRBD1 matching over 7 bases. CDR3 length equals 15 residues. Trimming cost V 9 bases and J 4 bases; bases outside gene matches: 14. CDR1 and CDR2 from the germline V gene are MNHEY and SVGAGI.

Notes on this clonotype: A junction boundary mismatches the germline segment, possibly from a read error. V usage is TRBV6-6 and J usage is TRBJ2-2, with 9 bases that match TRBD1. There are 13 residues in the CDR3. Germline V lookup: CDR1 MNHNY, CDR2 SVGAGI (reference sequence). The CDR3 protein is CASSDRGTGELFF. The CDR3 DNA sequence: TGTGCTAGCAGTGACAGGGGGACCGGGGAGCTGTTTTTT.

Concerning this clonotype: At one end the junction does not follow the germline gene, possibly because of a read error. This sequence joins TRBV11-3 and TRBJ2-1; 14 positions agree with TRBD2. The germline gives CDR1 SGHNT, CDR2 YENEEA. The CDR3 runs to 16 residues. Written as DNA, the CDR3 is TGTGCCAGCAGCTTGTCAGGGACTAGCGGGGGCAATGAGCGGTTCTTC. Its translation is CASSLSGTSGGNERFF.

The chain joins TRBV4-3 to TRBJ1-1; tentative D call: TRBD1 (6 bases). Trimming pared 11 bases from V and 3 bases from J, leaving 25 bases between. The CDR3 runs to 16 residues. Germline V gene lookup returns CDR1 LGHNA and CDR2 YSLEER. The CDR3 reads CADSQEYYREDTEAFF. CDR3 DNA sequence: TGCGCCGACAGTCAAGAATACTACAGGGAGGACACTGAAGCTTTCTTT.

Worth noting for this clonotype: An end of the junction does not agree with germline; a read error may underlie this. The chain has TRBV11-3 and TRBJ2-5; D is unclear. Germline lookup yields CDR1 SGHNT and CDR2 YENEEA. The CDR3 extends over 17 amino acids. This chain's CDR3 is CASSLFGSSALQETQCF. The CDR3 DNA reads TGTGCCAGCAGCTTGTTCGGGTCTAGTGCTCTACAAGAGACCCAGTGCTTC.

CDR3 DNA: TGCAGCGCACTATCTCGAGTGGGGCGTAACACAGATACGCAGTATTTT. Its translation: CSALSRVGRNTDTQYF. This rearrangement joins TRBV29-1 to TRBJ2-3; D perhaps matches TRBD1 (5 bases). Trimming took off 7 bases at V and 2 bases at J, with 22 bases between the two ends. The CDR3 loop spans 16 amino acids. CDR1 is SQVTM, CDR2 ANQGSEA, per germline.